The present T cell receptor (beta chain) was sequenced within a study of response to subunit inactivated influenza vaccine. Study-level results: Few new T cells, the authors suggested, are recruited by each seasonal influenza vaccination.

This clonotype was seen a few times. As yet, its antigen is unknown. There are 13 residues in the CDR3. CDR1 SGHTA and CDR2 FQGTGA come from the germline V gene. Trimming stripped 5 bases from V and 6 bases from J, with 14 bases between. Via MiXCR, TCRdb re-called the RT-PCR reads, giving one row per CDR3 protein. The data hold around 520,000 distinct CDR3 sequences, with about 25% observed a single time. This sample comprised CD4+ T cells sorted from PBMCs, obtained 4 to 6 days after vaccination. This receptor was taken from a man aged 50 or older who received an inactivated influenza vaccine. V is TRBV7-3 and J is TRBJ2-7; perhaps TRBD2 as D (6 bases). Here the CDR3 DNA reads TGTGCCAGCAGCCTAGACGCTAGCGCCGAGCAGTACTTC. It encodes CASSLDASAEQYF. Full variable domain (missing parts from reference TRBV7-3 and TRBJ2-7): GAGVSQTPSNKVTEKGKYVELRCDPISGHTALYWYRQSLGQGPEFLIYFQGTGAADDSGLPNDRFFAVRPEGSVSTLKIQRTERGDSAVYLCASSLDASAEQYFGPGTRLTVT.